Below, one T cell receptor beta chain is given with its context. This sample stems from a study of T cell responses to AZD1222 COVID-19 vaccine. Assay used: immunoSEQ multiplex PCR; TCRdb lists only in-frame clones, some missing. The sample carries under 150,000 clones, 90% to 95% recorded once. This CDR3 comprises 12 residues. Trimming stripped 4 bases from V and 0 bases from J, with 7 bases between. CDR1 is SQVTM and CDR2 is ANQGSEA in the germline V gene. The sequenced sample was peripheral blood, obtained on day 0 of AZD1222 vaccination. This clonotype originated in an adult in good health. The chain combines TRBV29-1 with TRBJ2-7; D is perhaps TRBD1 (6 bases). CDR3 sequence reads: CSVGDISYEQYF. The CDR3 nucleotides are TGCAGCGTTGGGGACATCTCCTACGAGCAGTACTTC.